This T cell receptor beta chain stems from a study of blood T cell repertoires in COVID-19. Overall study context: The United States, Italy and Spain supplied acute and convalescent COVID-19 samples. Sample material is recorded as cDNA or gDNA derived from T cells, B-cell-depleted T cells, or PBMCs.

Original processing methods: Reference gene primer amplification gave estimated nucleated cell counts. Method: immunoSEQ multiplex PCR; TCRdb's copy keeps in-frame clones and lacks some. V, J and clone size are those of that table, while D and trimming were read from the DNA. This table holds more than 110,000 clones, about three quarters found once. Germline values: CDR1 SGHTA, CDR2 FQGTGA. The CDR3 sequence is 13 residues long. Trimming stripped 2 bases from V and 6 bases from J, with 10 bases between. The sample taken for sequencing was peripheral blood. The gene calls are TRBV7-3 and TRBJ1-2; the D is unclear. This receptor was obtained from a man at least 80 years old with acute or convalescent COVID-19. The CDR3 protein is CASSLSGRDGYTF. The DNA of the CDR3 is TGTGCCAGCAGCTTATCCGGGAGGGATGGCTACACCTTC.